The present T cell receptor (beta chain) was sequenced within a study of shared clonotypes between healthy human individuals. Overall study findings and caveats: Depth of sequencing was expected to influence donor clonotype sharing. Unshared clonotypes carried lower generation probabilities than those common to all four donors. In general, naive subsets displayed greater estimated richness than memory subsets did.

Cells designated naive CD8 were CD45RO-negative and were positively selected for CCR7, with terminally differentiated effector memory CD45RA+ cells excluded. Method: immunoSEQ multiplex PCR; TCRdb's copy keeps in-frame clones and lacks some. The sample lists 700,000 to 950,000 clones, 96% occurring once. V was shortened by 1 base and J by 7 bases, with 17 bases between the two germline ends. CDR1 SGHDN and CDR2 FVKESK come from the germline V gene. The length of the CDR3 is 16 residues. This clone appeared a single time. Its antigen is currently unknown. Sequenced sample: naive CD8+ T cells sorted from blood. The sequence was collected from a man aged 30-40 years in good health. The V call is TRBV14, the J call TRBJ2-1; D perhaps matches TRBD2 (6 bases). CDR3 amino acids: CASSQVTSSGGNEQFF. Here the CDR3 DNA reads TGTGCCAGCAGCCAAGTAACTAGCTCTGGGGGGAATGAGCAGTTCTTC.